A single sample gave rise to the 32 T cell receptor beta chains below, sequenced in a study of cytomegalovirus exposure and HLA in healthy donors. The study ran its PCR with 60 Vbeta and 13 Jbeta primers. Produced via immunoSEQ multiplex PCR; TCRdb's table is partial and in-frame only. The sample has around 200,000 clones; about 77% are singletons. What was sequenced was PBMCs. Source of these receptors: a man in his thirties or forties in good health and CMV-seropositive.

This chain links TRBV30 with TRBJ1-2; tentative D call: TRBD1 (5 bases). The V gene lost 7 bases and the J gene lost 7 bases, with 19 bases spanning the gap. Germline CDR1 and CDR2: GTSNPN and SVGIG (reference sequence). The CDR3 runs 13 residues. The CDR3 DNA is TGTGCCTCACAACCGGCGGGGACGCTTGGCTACACCTTC. Translated: CASQPAGTLGYTF.

This clone was counted a single time. V is TRBV27 and J is TRBJ1-5; 9 bases align to TRBD1. The trim removed 2 bases at V and 6 bases at J, leaving 5 bases unmatched. The CDR3 contains 15 residues. Germline CDR1 reads MNHEY; CDR2 reads SMNVEV (reference sequence). The CDR3 nucleotides are TGTGCCAGCAGTTTAGTGGGACAGGGAACTCAGCCCCAGCATTTT. Translation: CASSLVGQGTQPQHF.

This clone showed up just once. The chain has TRBV29-1 and TRBJ1-2; D gene ambiguous. V lost 7 bases, J lost 4 bases, and 13 bases lay in between. The length of the CDR3 is 12 residues. The germline V gene has CDR1 SQVTM and CDR2 ANQGSEA. The CDR3 protein is CSGGSGSYGYTF. The CDR3 coding sequence is TGCAGCGGCGGATCGGGGAGCTATGGCTACACCTTC. The full variable domain, completed using reference TRBV29-1 and TRBJ1-2, is SAVISQKPSRDICQRGTSLTIQCQVDSQVTMMFWYRQQPGQSLTLIATANQGSEATYESGFVIDKFPISRPNLTFSTLTVSNMSPEDSSIYLCSGGSGSYGYTFGSGTRLTVV.

V usage is TRBV27 and J usage is TRBJ2-7; 9 positions agree with TRBD1. The junction had 9 bases not matched to a gene; V was cut back by 5 bases and J by 4 bases. This CDR3 has 15 residues. CDR1 MNHEY and CDR2 SMNVEV come from the germline V gene (reference sequence). In nucleotides, the CDR3 is TGTGCCAGCAGTGCAAAACAGGGGGCGGCTTACGAGCAGTACTTC. Amino acids: CASSAKQGAAYEQYF.

The rearrangement joins TRBV5-1 to TRBJ1-5; 9 bases match TRBD1. In germline, CDR1 is SGHRS, CDR2 YFSETQ. V trimming: 4 bases; J trimming: 4 bases; junction bases outside the gene matches: 9. This CDR3 has 16 amino acids. The chain's CDR3 is CASSRRPTGGNQPQHF. The CDR3, as DNA: TGCGCCAGCAGCCGGAGGCCGACAGGGGGAAATCAGCCCCAGCATTTT.

J is TRBJ1-5 and V is TRBV15; D unclear. Trimming stripped 0 bases from V and 2 bases from J, with 11 bases between. The germline V gene has CDR1 LNHNV and CDR2 YYDKDF (reference sequence). The CDR3 covers 16 residues. The DNA for the CDR3 is TGTGCCACCAGCAGAGATCACAGTTATCGCAATCAGCCCCAGCATTTT. It yields the protein CATSRDHSYRNQPQHF. Variable domain in full (rest from reference TRBV15 and TRBJ1-5): DAMVIQNPRYQVTQFGKPVTLSCSQTLNHNVMYWYQQKSSQAPKLLFHYYDKDFNNEADTPDNFQSRRPNTSFCFLDIRSPGLGDTAMYLCATSRDHSYRNQPQHFGDGTRLSIL.

Remarks on this clone: The junction departs from the called germline gene at one end, perhaps through a read error. The chain joins TRBV7-7 to TRBJ2-3; a weak D match, TRBD2 (6 bases). In germline, CDR1 is SSHAT, CDR2 FNYEAQ (reference sequence). The CDR3 is 13 residues long. CDR3 protein: CASSLAEGDTQYF. The CDR3 DNA is TGTGCTAGCAGCTTAGCGGAGGGAGATACGCAGTATTTT. The complete variable domain, with remaining parts taken from reference TRBV7-7 and TRBJ2-3, reads GAGVSQSPRYKVTKRGQDVTLRCDPISSHATLYWYQQALGQGPEFLTYFNYEAQPDKSGLPSDRFSAERPEGSISTLTIQRTEQRDSAMYRCASSLAEGDTQYFGPGTRLTVL.

The chain is built from TRBV19 and TRBJ2-7; 10 positions match TRBD1. The ends lost 11 bases at V and 2 bases at J; junction bases unmatched: 9. The CDR3 totals 14 residues. From germline, CDR1 is LNHDA and CDR2 SQIVND (reference sequence). The DNA of the CDR3 is TGTGCCCTATGGGGGGACAGGGGACCCTACGAGCAGTACTTC. Its protein product is CALWGDRGPYEQYF. Using reference TRBV19 and TRBJ2-7 for the parts outside the CDR3, the full variable domain is DGGITQSPKYLFRKEGQNVTLSCEQNLNHDAMYWYRQDPGQGLRLIYYSQIVNDFQKGDIAEGYSVSREKKESFPLTVTSAQKNPTAFYLCALWGDRGPYEQYFGPGTRLTVT.

The J gene is TRBJ1-1, the V gene TRBV19; TRBD1 might be the D (5 bases). Germline-derived CDR1 and CDR2 are LNHDA and SQIVND (reference sequence). Trimming stripped 3 bases from V and 5 bases from J, with 10 bases between. CDR3 length equals 13 residues. CDR3 amino acids: CASSIQGRTEAFF. The CDR3 region has the DNA TGTGCCAGTAGTATCCAGGGTCGAACTGAAGCTTTCTTT.

The V gene is TRBV30, the J gene TRBJ1-6, with 11 bases identical to TRBD1. Germline V gene sequence: CDR1 GTSNPN, CDR2 SVGIG (reference sequence). J was trimmed by 9 bases and V by 5 bases; bases with no gene match: 3. This CDR3 has 13 residues. CDR3 nucleotides: TGTGCCTGGTCCGGGACAGGGGGTTCACCCCTCCACTTT. This encodes CAWSGTGGSPLHF.

Of note for this clone: One end of the junction does not line up with germline, which may come from a read error. The rearrangement links TRBV7-7 to TRBJ2-2; D gene unclear. CDR1 is SSHAT and CDR2 is FNYEAQ in the germline V gene (reference sequence). The CDR3 runs 14 residues. CDR3 coding DNA: TGTGCTAGCAGCCGAGACATCTCAACCGGGGAGCTGTTTTTT. It specifies CASSRDISTGELFF.

The rearrangement uses TRBV30 and TRBJ2-3; a possible D gene is TRBD2 (6 bases). V lost 1 base and J lost 3, with 8 bases in between. From germline, CDR1 is GTSNPN and CDR2 SVGIG (reference sequence). The CDR3 runs to 13 residues. DNA for the CDR3: TGTGCCTGGAGTGGACTAGTGACAGATACGCAGTATTTT. Translation gives CAWSGLVTDTQYF.

In its sample, this clone was seen a few times. This chain uses TRBV6-5 with TRBJ1-1; perhaps TRBD1 as D (6 bases). The length of the CDR3 is 11 residues. In germline, CDR1 is MNHEY, CDR2 SVGAGI. With 4 bases removed from V and 8 bases from J, the gap between germline ends came to 8 bases. The CDR3 sequence is CASSSRGEAFF. CDR3 bases: TGTGCCAGCAGTTCTAGGGGGGAAGCTTTCTTT.

The J gene is TRBJ1-5, the V gene TRBV28, with 7 bases matching TRBD1. CDR1 is MDHEN and CDR2 is SYDVKM in the germline V gene. The CDR3 extends over 17 amino acids. With V trimmed by 3 bases and J by 0 bases, 8 bases remained unmatched. The CDR3: CASSFPRTGYSNQPQHF. DNA of the CDR3: TGTGCCAGCAGTTTCCCCCGGACAGGATATAGCAATCAGCCCCAGCATTTT.

This clone turned up a few times. The chain couples TRBV2 to TRBJ1-1, with a tentative D call TRBD1 (5 bases). Trimming took off 4 bases at V and 2 bases at J, with 11 bases between the two ends. CDR1 and CDR2 from the germline V gene are SNHLY and FYNNEI. CDR3 size: 14 residues. The CDR3, as DNA: TGTGCCAGCAGTGCCTTACAGGTAAACACTGAAGCTTTCTTT. The encoded protein is CASSALQVNTEAFF.

V usage is TRBV27 and J usage is TRBJ2-7, with 11 bases identical to TRBD1. Germline V gene data show CDR1 as MNHEY and CDR2 as SMNVEV (reference sequence). Trimming removed 6 bases from V and 3 bases from J; junction bases left unmatched: 4. This CDR3 region has 14 residues. Here the CDR3 reads CASSPGQGVYEQYF. The CDR3 DNA reads as TGTGCCAGCAGCCCGGGACAGGGGGTCTACGAGCAGTACTTC.

V usage is TRBV5-8 and J usage is TRBJ2-5; 7 bases agree with TRBD2. This CDR3 contains 16 residues. V shed 2 bases, J shed 3 bases, and the junction held 10 bases outside the gene matches. Germline V lookup: CDR1 SGHTS, CDR2 YDEGEE. The DNA for the CDR3 is TGTGCCAGCAGCTTTGGTTTAGCGGGCCTTAAAGAGACCCAGTACTTC. It specifies CASSFGLAGLKETQYF.

The rearrangement uses TRBV2 and TRBJ2-3; a possible D gene is TRBD1 (5 bases). The CDR3 covers 15 residues. The germline V and J ends were trimmed by 6 bases and 2 bases, with 15 bases remaining between them. Per germline, CDR1 SNHLY and CDR2 FYNNEI. CDR3 coding DNA: TGTGCCAGCAGCCGATTACTGGACAACACAGATACGCAGTATTTT. Encoded protein: CASSRLLDNTDTQYF. Using reference TRBV2 and TRBJ2-3 for the parts outside the CDR3, the full variable domain is EPEVTQTPSHQVTQMGQEVILRCVPISNHLYFYWYRQILGQKVEFLVSFYNNEISEKSEIFDDQFSVERPDGSNFTLKIRSTKLEDSAMYFCASSRLLDNTDTQYFGPGTRLTVL.

The chain employs TRBV5-5 and TRBJ1-1; D is ambiguous. V was pared by 0 bases and J by 1 base, with 10 bases between. The germline CDR1 and CDR2 sequences are SGHKS and YYEKEE (reference sequence). This CDR3 has 15 residues. CDR3 in DNA: TGTGCCAGCAGCTTGGCCGGGGTCTCGAACACTGAAGCTTTCTTT. Amino acids: CASSLAGVSNTEAFF.

The rearrangement uses TRBV6-6 and TRBJ2-7; 8 positions match TRBD2. Germline V lookup: CDR1 MNHNY, CDR2 SVGAGI (reference sequence). V shed 0 bases, J shed 6 bases, and the junction held 10 bases outside the gene matches. The CDR3 sequence is 16 residues long. The CDR3 DNA follows: TGTGCCAGCAGTTACTCCTCGGGGGGGCTGATCCCCGAGCAGTACTTC. Amino acids: CASSYSSGGLIPEQYF.

Here the CDR3 reads CASSPSTEAFF. CDR3 bases: TGTGCCAGCAGCCCTTCTACGGAAGCTTTCTTT. This chain links TRBV7-9 with TRBJ1-1, with D hard to call. The CDR3 length is 11 residues. CDR1 and CDR2 from the germline V gene are SEHNR and FQNEAQ (reference sequence). Trimming removed 5 bases at V and 8 bases at J, with 9 bases between.

This clone was observed once. The chain uses TRBV19 and TRBJ1-5; 10 bases are a match to TRBD1. The junction had 3 bases not matched to a gene; V was cut back by 4 bases and J by 0 bases. Germline CDR1 and CDR2: LNHDA and SQIVND (reference sequence). The CDR3 has 16 amino acids. As DNA, the CDR3 is TGTGCCAGTAGTAAGGGACAGGGGATTAGCAATCAGCCCCAGCATTTT. It specifies CASSKGQGISNQPQHF.

The V gene is TRBV27, the J gene TRBJ1-5; TRBD1 matches at 7 bases. CDR1 and CDR2 (germline): MNHEY, SMNVEV (reference sequence). The CDR3 totals 14 residues. V gave up 5 bases and J gave up 4 bases; unmatched junction bases: 5. CDR3 sequence reads: CASSMDRSNQPQHF. CDR3 DNA sequence: TGTGCCAGCAGTATGGACAGGTCTAATCAGCCCCAGCATTTT.

CDR3 DNA: TGTGCCAGCAGCTTTATCTACGATCAGCCCCAGCATTTT. Protein product: CASSFIYDQPQHF. V usage is TRBV5-5 and J usage is TRBJ1-5; D not certain. CDR1 SGHKS and CDR2 YYEKEE come from the germline V gene (reference sequence). This CDR3 spans 13 amino acids. V was pared by 2 bases and J by 5 bases, with 8 bases between.

The rearrangement links TRBV5-6 to TRBJ1-1; D ambiguous. In germline, CDR1 is SGHDT, CDR2 YYEEEE. V lost 1 base to trimming and J lost 3 bases, with 13 bases between them. This CDR3 has 15 amino acids. The CDR3 region is CASSLLGSGYTEAFF. In nucleotides, the CDR3 is TGTGCCAGCAGCTTGCTGGGCAGTGGGTACACTGAAGCTTTCTTT.

V and J are TRBV28 and TRBJ1-4; a possible D gene is TRBD1 (5 bases). Germline V gene data show CDR1 as MDHEN and CDR2 as SYDVKM. The CDR3 contains 14 residues. With 3 bases removed from V and 8 bases from J, the gap between germline ends came to 13 bases. Here the CDR3 reads CASSFWQGSEKLFF. The CDR3 nucleotides are TGTGCCAGCAGTTTTTGGCAGGGAAGCGAAAAACTGTTTTTT.

The rearrangement links TRBV7-2 to TRBJ1-6; 7 nucleotides match TRBD1. The CDR3 covers 16 residues. Germline CDR1 is SGHTA and CDR2 is FQGNSA. V was pared by 6 bases and J by 4 bases, with 9 bases of the junction left unmatched. CDR3 DNA sequence: TGTGCCAGCAGTGGGACAGTCGCCCGTTATAATTCACCCCTCCACTTT. It codes for CASSGTVARYNSPLHF.

The V call is TRBV18, the J call TRBJ2-5, with D possibly being TRBD2 (5 bases). CDR1 KGHSH and CDR2 LQKENI come from the germline V gene. Trimming left V 4 bases short and J 0 bases short, with 18 bases between. This CDR3 region has 17 residues. CDR3 nucleotides: TGTGCCAGCTCACTTAAGATGTCGGGGTTTTACCAAGAGACCCAGTACTTC. Its translation is CASSLKMSGFYQETQYF.

V and J are TRBV12-2 and TRBJ2-5; the table calls TRBD1, which could not be checked here. TRBV12-2 is listed as a pseudogene. The CDR3 is made up of 15 amino acids. The CDR3 is CASRLASGVQETQYF. The CDR3 DNA sequence: TGTGCAAGTCGCTTAGCGTCAGGGGTCCAAGAGACCCAGTACTTC.

This clone has a handful of counts. The chain couples TRBV4-3 to TRBJ2-1; tentative D call: TRBD2 (6 bases). The CDR3 has 14 amino acids. Germline CDR1 and CDR2: LGHNA and YSLEER. Trimming cost V 3 bases and J 4 bases, with 10 bases left between them. The CDR3 DNA reads as TGCGCCAGCAGCCACTATCGGGGGTACAATGAGCAGTTCTTC. It encodes CASSHYRGYNEQFF.

The chain links TRBV5-1 to TRBJ1-2; no reliable D call. The V gene lost 5 bases and the J gene lost 3 bases, with 14 bases spanning the gap. This CDR3 is built from 14 residues. Germline CDR1 and CDR2: SGHRS and YFSETQ. The DNA of the CDR3 is TGCGCCAGCAGTCGGGGAAAGGCGGACTATGGCTACACCTTC. Its translation is CASSRGKADYGYTF.

The CDR3 sequence: CASSPGQGVYGYTF. Written as DNA, the CDR3 is TGCGCCAGCAGTCCGGGACAGGGAGTCTATGGCTACACCTTC. The chain has TRBV5-1 and TRBJ1-2, with TRBD1 matching over 9 bases. This CDR3 contains 14 residues. Germline CDR1 reads SGHRS; CDR2 reads YFSETQ. The V gene end was trimmed by 5 bases and the J gene end by 4 bases; junction bases not matched to a gene: 6.